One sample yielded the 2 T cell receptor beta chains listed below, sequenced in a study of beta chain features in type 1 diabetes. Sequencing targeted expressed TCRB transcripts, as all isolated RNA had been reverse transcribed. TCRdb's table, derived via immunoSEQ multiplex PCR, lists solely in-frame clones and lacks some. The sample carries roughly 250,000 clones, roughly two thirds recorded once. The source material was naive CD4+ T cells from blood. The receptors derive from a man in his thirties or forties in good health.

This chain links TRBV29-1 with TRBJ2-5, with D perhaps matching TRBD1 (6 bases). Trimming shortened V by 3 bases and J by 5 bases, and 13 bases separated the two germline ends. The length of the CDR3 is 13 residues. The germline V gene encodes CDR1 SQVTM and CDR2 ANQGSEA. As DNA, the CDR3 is TGCAGCGTTGAGGGGGCTAGAGGTGAGACCCAGTACTTC. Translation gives CSVEGARGETQYF.

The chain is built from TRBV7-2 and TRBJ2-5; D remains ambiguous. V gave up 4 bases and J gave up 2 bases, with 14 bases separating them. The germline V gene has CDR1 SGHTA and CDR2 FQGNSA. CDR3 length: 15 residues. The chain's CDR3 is CASSSSPVRQETQYF. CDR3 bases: TGTGCCAGCAGCTCTAGTCCCGTAAGGCAAGAGACCCAGTACTTC. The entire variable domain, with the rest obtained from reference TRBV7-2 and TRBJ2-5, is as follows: GAGVSQSPSNKVTEKGKDVELRCDPISGHTALYWYRQSLGQGLEFLIYFQGNSAPDKSGLPSDRFSAERTGGSVSTLTIQRTQQEDSAVYLCASSSSPVRQETQYFGPGTRLLVL.